This T cell receptor beta chain was identified in a study of blood T cell dynamics during melanoma immunotherapy. Study summary: Patients with metastatic melanoma got pembrolizumab or nivolumab-ipilimumab as first-line care. Study-wide results and caveats: Cell-free DNA CDR3 sequences most resembled the immune-effector CD8+ subset, which was also most clonal.

A remark on this clone: The antigen remains unidentified.

As for time point: pre-treatment baseline. The assay received all extracted DNA from sorted CD8+ subsets. Profiling relied on immunoSEQ multiplex PCR, and the TCRdb table lists in-frame clones only, not all of them. The sample lists 150 to 200 clones; 85% were seen once. This sequence originates from a human donor with melanoma. Sequenced here: central memory CD8+ T cells from blood, sampled from a patient treated with checkpoint blockade.

The CDR3 spells CASSVGGNTGELFF. CDR3 in DNA: TGTGCCAGCAGTGTCGGGGGAAACACCGGGGAGCTGTTTTTT. The V and J genes are TRBV6-4 and TRBJ2-2; D is perhaps TRBD2 (6 bases). The V gene's germline CDR1 is MRHNA and CDR2 SNTAGT. Trimming pared 4 bases from V and 2 bases from J, leaving 8 bases between. The CDR3 loop spans 14 amino acids.